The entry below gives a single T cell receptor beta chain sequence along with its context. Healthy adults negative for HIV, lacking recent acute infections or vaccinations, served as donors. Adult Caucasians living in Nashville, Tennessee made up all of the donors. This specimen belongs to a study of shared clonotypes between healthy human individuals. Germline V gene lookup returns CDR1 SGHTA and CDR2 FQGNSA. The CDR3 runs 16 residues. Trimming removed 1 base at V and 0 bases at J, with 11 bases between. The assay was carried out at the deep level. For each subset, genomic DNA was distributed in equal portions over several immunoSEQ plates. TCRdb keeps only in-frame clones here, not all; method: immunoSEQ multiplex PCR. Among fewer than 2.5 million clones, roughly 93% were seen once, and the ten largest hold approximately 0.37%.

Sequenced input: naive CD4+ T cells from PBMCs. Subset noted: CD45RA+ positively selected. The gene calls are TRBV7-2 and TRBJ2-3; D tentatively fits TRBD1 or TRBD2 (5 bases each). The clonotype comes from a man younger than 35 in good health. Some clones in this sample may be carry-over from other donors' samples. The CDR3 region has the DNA TGTGCCAGCAGCTTAGTATTCTGGGACAGCACAGATACGCAGTATTTT. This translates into CASSLVFWDSTDTQYF.